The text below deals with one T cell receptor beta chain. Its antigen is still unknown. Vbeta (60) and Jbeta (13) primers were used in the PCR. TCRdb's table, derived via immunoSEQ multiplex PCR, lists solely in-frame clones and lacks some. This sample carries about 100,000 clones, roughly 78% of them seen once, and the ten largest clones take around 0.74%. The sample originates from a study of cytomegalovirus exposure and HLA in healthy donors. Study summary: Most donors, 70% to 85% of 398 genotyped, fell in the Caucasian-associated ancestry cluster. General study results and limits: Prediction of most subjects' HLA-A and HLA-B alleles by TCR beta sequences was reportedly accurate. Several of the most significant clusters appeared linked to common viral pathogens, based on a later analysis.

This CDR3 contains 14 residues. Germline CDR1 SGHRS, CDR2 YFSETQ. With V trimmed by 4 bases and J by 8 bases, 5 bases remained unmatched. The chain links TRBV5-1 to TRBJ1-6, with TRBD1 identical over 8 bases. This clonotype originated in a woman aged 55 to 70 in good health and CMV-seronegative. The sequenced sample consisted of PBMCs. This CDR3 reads CASSTDRADSPLHF. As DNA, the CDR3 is TGCGCCAGCAGCACGGACAGGGCTGATTCACCCCTCCACTTT.